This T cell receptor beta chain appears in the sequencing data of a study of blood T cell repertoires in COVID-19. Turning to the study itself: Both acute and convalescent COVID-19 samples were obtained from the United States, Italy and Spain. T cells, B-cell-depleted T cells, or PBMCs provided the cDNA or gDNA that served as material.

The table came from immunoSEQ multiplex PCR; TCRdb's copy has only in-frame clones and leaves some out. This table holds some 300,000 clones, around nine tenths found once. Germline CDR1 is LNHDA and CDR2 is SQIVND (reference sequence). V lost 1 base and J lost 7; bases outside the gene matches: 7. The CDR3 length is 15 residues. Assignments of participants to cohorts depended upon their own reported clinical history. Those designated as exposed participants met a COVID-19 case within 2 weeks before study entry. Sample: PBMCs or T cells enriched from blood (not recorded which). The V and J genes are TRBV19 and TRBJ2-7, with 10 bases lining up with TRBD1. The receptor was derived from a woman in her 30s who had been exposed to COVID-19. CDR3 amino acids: CASSIVATGGVEQYF. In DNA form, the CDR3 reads TGTGCCAGTAGTATAGTCGCGACAGGGGGCGTTGAGCAGTACTTC.